This T cell receptor beta chain originates from a study of CD8+ T cells in alopecia areata. Overall study: Tofacitinib therapy lasting 6 to 18 months was followed by 6 months off drug.

This CDR3 is 15 amino acids long. The trim removed 4 bases at V and 7 bases at J, leaving 11 bases unmatched. Germline CDR1 SGHRS, CDR2 YFSETQ. Extracted RNA was reverse transcribed, and the resulting cDNA served as sequencing template. Some clones are missing from TCRdb's copy, which holds only in-frame ones; the method was immunoSEQ multiplex PCR. Altogether over 100,000 clones are present, more than 45% being singletons, with the ten largest covering about 0.5%. Study-wide results and limits: The study found that many expanded lesional clones persisted in scalp and blood during tofacitinib. Scalp sample sequencing also detects resident alphabeta T cells of normal skin.

Treatment: oral pan-JAK inhibitor, 5-10 mg twice daily. Those with alopecia areata gave lesional scalp punch biopsies and peripheral blood. Regarding this clone: Its target is not known.

The specimen was CD4+ T cells sorted from blood, collected at week 4, from a patient treated with tofacitinib. This receptor was identified in a human donor with alopecia areata. The chain employs TRBV5-1 and TRBJ1-1; the match to TRBD1 covers 9 bases. CDR3 in DNA: TGCGCCAGCAGCGTGCCACAGGGGGCTGGGGATGAAGCTTTCTTT. Its translation: CASSVPQGAGDEAFF. The complete variable domain, with remaining parts taken from reference TRBV5-1 and TRBJ1-1, reads KAGVTQTPRYLIKTRGQQVTLSCSPISGHRSVSWYQQTPGQGLQFLFEYFSETQRNKGNFPGRFSGRQFSNSRSEMNVSTLELGDSALYLCASSVPQGAGDEAFFGQGTRLTVV.